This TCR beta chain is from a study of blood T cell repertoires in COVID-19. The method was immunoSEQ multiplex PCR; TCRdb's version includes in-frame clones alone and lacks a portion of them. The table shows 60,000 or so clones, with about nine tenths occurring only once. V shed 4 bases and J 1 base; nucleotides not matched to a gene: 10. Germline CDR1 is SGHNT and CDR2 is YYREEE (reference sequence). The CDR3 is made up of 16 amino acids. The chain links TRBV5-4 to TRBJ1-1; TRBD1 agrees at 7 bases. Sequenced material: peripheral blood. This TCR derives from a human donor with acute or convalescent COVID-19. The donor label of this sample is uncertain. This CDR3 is CASSPTGPGGNTEAFF. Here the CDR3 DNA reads TGTGCCAGCAGCCCGACGGGCCCAGGGGGGAACACTGAAGCTTTCTTT.